One sample yielded the 14 T cell receptor beta chains listed below, sequenced in a study of T-cell memory formation after mild COVID-19. TCRdb reprocessed the 5' RACE reads with MiXCR, giving one entry per CDR3 protein. The sample comprises roughly 400,000 distinct CDR3 sequences, 24% of which are singletons, and around 9% rests with the top ten. The specimen was PBMCs or a T cell subset sorted from them (not recorded which). All receptors come from an adult woman who had mild COVID-19 (a few samples of this study predate the infection). Cell type and time point are not known.

This chain links TRBV20-1 with TRBJ2-1; TRBD2 matches 10 bases. Germline values: CDR1 DFQATT, CDR2 SNEGSKA (reference sequence). The CDR3 is made up of 14 amino acids. V lost 2 bases and J lost 7; bases outside the gene matches: 5. This CDR3 is CSARLAGVVNEQFF. The CDR3 DNA reads TGCAGTGCTAGACTAGCGGGAGTCGTAAATGAGCAGTTCTTC.

The rearrangement joins TRBV7-3 to TRBJ2-1, with 8 positions matching TRBD2. Germline V gene lookup returns CDR1 SGHTA and CDR2 FQGTGA. This CDR3 has 16 residues. The J segment lost 2 bases and the V segment lost 4 bases, leaving 7 bases of the junction unmatched. CDR3 DNA sequence: TGTGCCAGCAGCTCCTCTATCGGGAGGGCCTACAATGAGCAGTTCTTC. This sequence encodes CASSSSIGRAYNEQFF.

This clonotype was seen a handful of times. This chain links TRBV5-6 with TRBJ2-1, with D perhaps given as TRBD1 or TRBD2 (5 bases each). Trimming removed 0 bases at V and 2 bases at J, with 15 bases between. The CDR3 consists of 17 residues. The germline V gene has CDR1 SGHDT and CDR2 YYEEEE. In DNA, the CDR3 is TGTGCCAGCAGCTTGGTGATCTTGAGGGGAACCTACAATGAGCAGTTCTTC. This codes for CASSLVILRGTYNEQFF.

This clonotype was found a few times. The V and J genes are TRBV7-2 and TRBJ1-5, with a weak D call TRBD1 (6 bases). Trimming removed 1 base from V and 2 bases from J, with 12 bases in between. The CDR3 extends over 16 amino acids. Per the germline V gene, CDR1 is SGHTA and CDR2 is FQGNSA. The CDR3 bases are TGTGCCAGCAGCTTAGAAGGGGGGGTTGGCAATCAGCCCCAGCATTTT. It yields the protein CASSLEGGVGNQPQHF.

The rearrangement joins TRBV18 to TRBJ1-1; no clear D. Germline V gene sequence: CDR1 KGHSH, CDR2 LQKENI. V gave up 6 bases and J gave up 0 bases, with 14 bases separating them. The CDR3 sequence is 15 residues long. The CDR3 loop reads CASSQDAFMNTEAFF. CDR3 coding DNA: TGTGCCAGCTCCCAGGACGCGTTCATGAACACTGAAGCTTTCTTT.

The CDR3 DNA reads TGCAGTGCTCAAACCCCCGGGACTCGCACAGATACGCAGTATTTT. This codes for CSAQTPGTRTDTQYF. V usage is TRBV20-1 and J usage is TRBJ2-3, with a tentative D call TRBD2 (6 bases). Germline CDR1 reads DFQATT; CDR2 reads SNEGSKA (reference sequence). The ends were cut back, 5 bases at V and 1 base at J, with 16 bases in the middle. CDR3 length equals 15 residues.

This chain joins TRBV9 and TRBJ1-3; 8 nucleotides match TRBD1. The CDR3 is 16 residues long. V was clipped by 4 bases and J by 0 bases; unmatched bases: 6. Germline V gives CDR1 SGDLS, CDR2 YYNGEE. CDR3 sequence (DNA): TGTGCCAGCAGCTATGGGACAGGCTACTCTGGAAACACCATATATTTT. It codes for CASSYGTGYSGNTIYF.

The J gene is TRBJ2-2, the V gene TRBV5-5; 13 bases fit TRBD2. In germline, CDR1 is SGHKS, CDR2 YYEKEE (reference sequence). CDR3 length: 16 residues. V trimming: 4 bases; J trimming: 4 bases; junction bases outside the gene matches: 4. This CDR3 reads CASSLRLAGGTGELFF. The CDR3 nucleotides are TGTGCCAGCAGCCTTAGACTAGCGGGGGGCACCGGGGAGCTGTTTTTT.

There are a few counts of this clonotype. CDR3 in DNA: TGTGCCAGCAGCCACGGGGGACCGGGGGAAAAACTGTTTTTT. This gives the protein CASSHGGPGEKLFF. The J gene is TRBJ1-4, the V gene TRBV7-3; possibly TRBD1 for D (5 bases). Trimming left V 5 bases short and J 8 bases short, with 15 bases between. The CDR3 covers 14 residues. Germline V gene data show CDR1 as SGHTA and CDR2 as FQGTGA.

The rearrangement uses TRBV12-3 or TRBV12-4 and TRBJ2-7, with D perhaps matching TRBD2 (7 bases). V was pared by 5 bases and J by 4 bases, with 12 bases between. The CDR3 loop spans 13 amino acids. DNA for the CDR3: TGTGCCAGCAGTCCCGGGGGGCTATACGAGCAGTACTTC. It translates to CASSPGGLYEQYF.

The rearrangement uses TRBV7-6 and TRBJ2-3; D is unclear. Germline CDR1 SGHVS, CDR2 FNYEAQ. Between the trimmed V and J ends, which lost 5 bases and 6 bases, there was a span of 15 bases. The CDR3 covers 14 residues. The CDR3 spells CASSRRPGSDTQYF. CDR3 coding DNA: TGTGCCAGCAGCCGAAGACCCGGGTCGGATACGCAGTATTTT. The complete variable domain, with remaining parts taken from reference TRBV7-6 and TRBJ2-3, reads GAGVSQSPRYKVTKRGQDVALRCDPISGHVSLYWYRQALGQGPEFLTYFNYEAQQDKSGLPNDRFSAERPEGSISTLTIQRTEQRDSAMYRCASSRRPGSDTQYFGPGTRLTVL.

In its sample, this clonotype was seen a few times. The CDR3 is CASSSSPGSQETQYF. CDR3 nucleotide sequence: TGTGCCAGCAGCTCGTCCCCGGGATCTCAAGAGACCCAGTACTTC. This chain joins TRBV7-8 and TRBJ2-5; TRBD2 might be the D (5 bases). In germline, CDR1 is SGHVS, CDR2 FQNEAQ. The CDR3 length is 15 residues. The V end lost 4 bases, the J end lost 2 bases, and 14 bases lay between the germline ends.

The CDR3 DNA follows: TGTGCCAGCAGTTTGATACGGGCGGTCATCTCCTACGAGCAGTACTTC. It yields the protein CASSLIRAVISYEQYF. The gene calls are TRBV28 and TRBJ2-7; D unresolved. The germline CDR1 and CDR2 sequences are MDHEN and SYDVKM. The length of the CDR3 is 16 residues. Trimming pared 3 bases from V and 0 bases from J, leaving 15 bases between.

This chain links TRBV24-1 with TRBJ2-4; TRBD1 agrees at 7 bases. V was pared by 5 bases and J by 5 bases, with 2 bases of the junction left unmatched. The CDR3 consists of 13 residues. The germline gives CDR1 KGHDR, CDR2 SFDVKD. The CDR3 loop reads CATSGGGENIQYF. DNA for the CDR3: TGTGCCACCAGTGGAGGGGGCGAAAACATTCAGTACTTC.